This T cell receptor (beta chain) derives from a study of cytomegalovirus exposure and HLA in healthy donors. The overall study: Genetic ancestry analysis placed 81% of the 398 donors that were genotyped in the Caucasian-associated cluster. Study results and caveats: Specific recognition of CMV antigens was confirmed in vitro for a few chains (all CMV-associated). Earlier findings revealed that most TCR beta V segments proved productive either about 87% or about 30% of the time.

This CDR3 spans 18 amino acids. This PCR relied on a set of 60 Vbeta primers and 13 Jbeta primers. This table comes from immunoSEQ multiplex PCR, and its TCRdb copy is limited to in-frame clones, with some not included. In the table there are about 270,000 clones, roughly two thirds of which are singletons. A word on this clone: What it binds is not known.

This rearrangement joins TRBV21-1 to TRBJ2-7; the table's TRBD2 call for D was not verified on the DNA. TRBV21-1 is labeled a pseudogene. The sample comprised PBMCs. The source is a female donor in good health and CMV-seronegative. The DNA for the CDR3 is TGTGCCAGCTTTACGGGGACTAGCGGGAGAGCCCCTCCCTACGAGCAGTACTTC. Protein product: CASFTGTSGRAPPYEQYF.